The 30 T cell receptor beta chains below were found in one sample sequenced in a study of blood T cell repertoires in COVID-19. Clones were sequenced by immunoSEQ multiplex PCR, and TCRdb holds only the in-frame ones, with some missing. Of about 150,000 clones listed, roughly 84% are singletons. The sequencing input was peripheral blood. All receptors come from a woman aged 60 to 75 with COVID-19, enrolled during active disease.

The chain links TRBV18 to TRBJ1-3; TRBD1 might be the D (6 bases). V was pared by 3 bases and J by 4 bases, with 10 bases between. Germline CDR1 KGHSH, CDR2 LQKENI. This CDR3 region has 14 residues. The CDR3 sequence is CASSPWDTGNTIYF. DNA of the CDR3: TGTGCCAGCTCACCTTGGGACACCGGAAACACCATATATTTT.

This clone was seen just once. V gene TRBV6-2 or TRBV6-3 combines with J gene TRBJ2-7; D perhaps matches TRBD1 (5 bases). V was shortened by 4 bases and J by 1 base, with 17 bases between the two germline ends. The CDR3 has 16 amino acids. Per germline, CDR1 MNHEY and CDR2 SVGEGT. CDR3 DNA sequence: TGTGCCAGCAGTTCTACAAGTCTAAGGGGATCCTACGAGCAGTACTTC. Its translation is CASSSTSLRGSYEQYF.

The genes are TRBV12-3 or TRBV12-4 and TRBJ2-7; 9 bases agree with TRBD1. V shed 6 bases and J 9 bases; nucleotides not matched to a gene: 9. The CDR3 runs 13 residues. CDR3 sequence reads: CASSRTGAPGQYF. The CDR3 DNA follows: TGTGCCAGCAGCCGGACAGGGGCCCCCGGGCAGTACTTC.

This chain connects TRBV12-2 to TRBJ2-7; TRBD1, the table's D call, lacks a check against the DNA. TRBV12-2 is listed as a pseudogene. The CDR3 sequence is 16 residues long. The CDR3 coding sequence is TGTGCAAGTCGCTTAGGATGTTGGGGCAGGGGATGTGAGCAGTACGTC. This sequence encodes CASRLGCWGRGCEQYV.

The chain joins TRBV7-8 to TRBJ2-2; 10 bases agree with TRBD2. The V gene's germline CDR1 is SGHVS and CDR2 FQNEAQ. The CDR3 is made up of 15 amino acids. V lost 1 base to trimming and J lost 7 bases; unmatched junction nucleotides: 3. The CDR3 protein is CASSLERGGNGELFF. The CDR3 coding sequence is TGTGCCAGCAGCTTAGAGCGGGGGGGCAACGGGGAGCTGTTTTTT.

V is TRBV14 and J is TRBJ1-2; no clear D. There are 13 residues in the CDR3. Trimming took off 1 base at V and 7 bases at J, with 10 bases between the two ends. Germline CDR1 is SGHDN and CDR2 is FVKESK. The CDR3 DNA reads TGTGCCAGCAGCCAAGTTCCGGGGTTTGGCTACACCTTC. As protein: CASSQVPGFGYTF.

The chain employs TRBV9 and TRBJ2-5; TRBD2 aligns across 12 bases. The CDR3 consists of 17 residues. V shed 0 bases, J shed 2 bases, and the junction held 5 bases outside the gene matches. The germline gives CDR1 SGDLS, CDR2 YYNGEE. The CDR3 region is CASSVATTSGGQETQYF. The CDR3 DNA sequence: TGTGCCAGCAGCGTAGCTACAACTAGCGGGGGGCAAGAGACCCAGTACTTC. Using reference TRBV9 and TRBJ2-5 for the parts outside the CDR3, the full variable domain is DSGVTQTPKHLITATGQRVTLRCSPRSGDLSVYWYQQSLDQGLQFLIQYYNGEERAKGNILERFSAQQFPDLHSELNLSSLELGDSALYFCASSVATTSGGQETQYFGPGTRLLVL.

The chain combines TRBV6-5 with TRBJ2-2; 8 bases are a match to TRBD2. Germline V lookup: CDR1 MNHEY, CDR2 SVGAGI. Unmatched junction bases numbered 11, after V lost 7 bases and J lost 7 bases. The CDR3 length is 15 residues. DNA for the CDR3: TGTGCCAGCAAAGTTCGGGGGGGGCGAGGCGGGGAGCTGTTTTTT. It codes for CASKVRGGRGGELFF.

This chain connects TRBV19 to TRBJ1-2, with D unresolved. The CDR3 length is 13 residues. V was trimmed by 7 bases and J by 8 bases, leaving 17 bases between them. CDR1 is LNHDA, CDR2 SQIVND, per germline (reference sequence). As DNA, the CDR3 is TGTGCCAGTACCCAACAGCGGAAGGGCGGCTACACCTTC. The encoded protein is CASTQQRKGGYTF.

In regard to this clone: Compared with germline, one end of the junction differs, possibly owing to a read error. This rearrangement joins TRBV11-2 to TRBJ1-2; D might be TRBD1 (6 bases). The V gene's germline CDR1 is SGHAT and CDR2 FQNNGV. The CDR3 is made up of 13 amino acids. The DNA of the CDR3 is TGTGCCAGCAGCCCACGGGCCTGGGGACAAGAGGCTTTC. Translating it yields CASSPRAWGQEAF. The full variable domain, rest sourced from reference TRBV11-2 and TRBJ1-2, is EAGVAQSPRYKIIEKRQSVAFWCNPISGHATLYWYQQILGQGPKLLIQFQNNGVVDDSQLPKDRFSAERLKGVDSTLKIQPAKLEDSAVYLCASSPRAWGQEAFGSGTRLTVV.

The chain recombines TRBV7-9 with TRBJ1-1, with D hard to call. The V end was cut by 5 bases, the J end by 8 bases, with 18 bases between. Germline V gene lookup returns CDR1 SEHNR and CDR2 FQNEAQ (reference sequence). The CDR3 loop spans 14 amino acids. CDR3 residues: CASSQTGQSVEAFF. In DNA, the CDR3 is TGTGCCAGCAGCCAAACGGGTCAATCCGTCGAAGCTTTCTTT.

J is TRBJ2-1 and V is TRBV15, with 8 bases matching TRBD1. V was pared by 2 bases and J by 0 bases, with 3 bases of the junction left unmatched. The CDR3 sequence is 16 residues long. Germline V gives CDR1 LNHNV, CDR2 YYDKDF (reference sequence). CDR3 sequence reads: CATSRQGASSYNEQFF. In DNA form, the CDR3 reads TGTGCCACCAGCAGACAGGGGGCGAGCTCCTACAATGAGCAGTTCTTC.

V is TRBV7-9 and J is TRBJ2-6; 7 nucleotides agree with TRBD1. The V and J ends lost 5 bases and 0 bases, in that order; junction bases with no gene match: 1. Per the germline V gene, CDR1 is SEHNR and CDR2 is FQNEAQ (reference sequence). CDR3 length: 15 amino acids. This CDR3 reads CASSTGDSGANVLTF. As DNA, the CDR3 is TGTGCCAGCAGCACAGGGGACTCTGGGGCCAACGTCCTGACTTTC. The entire variable domain, with the rest obtained from reference TRBV7-9 and TRBJ2-6, is as follows: DTGVSQNPRHKITKRGQNVTFRCDPISEHNRLYWYRQTLGQGPEFLTYFQNEAQLEKSRLLSDRFSAERPKGSFSTLEIQRTEQGDSAMYLCASSTGDSGANVLTFGAGSRLTVL.

The chain recombines TRBV20-1 with TRBJ2-7; maybe TRBD2 (6 bases). Trimming shortened V by 3 bases and J by 0 bases, and 15 bases separated the two germline ends. Per germline, CDR1 DFQATT and CDR2 SNEGSKA (reference sequence). This CDR3 spans 15 amino acids. The CDR3 is CSASRLGASSYEQYF. The DNA of the CDR3 is TGCAGTGCTAGTCGACTAGGAGCGAGCTCCTACGAGCAGTACTTC.

The V call is TRBV2, the J call TRBJ2-7; D is perhaps TRBD1 (5 bases). Germline V gene lookup returns CDR1 SNHLY and CDR2 FYNNEI. CDR3 size: 14 residues. The V gene lost 2 bases and the J gene lost 0 bases, with 8 bases spanning the gap. CDR3 loop: CASSERGFSYEQYV. The CDR3 DNA reads as TGTGCCAGCAGTGAAAGGGGTTTCTCCTACGAGCAGTACGTC.

The chain has TRBV7-8 and TRBJ1-5; D is undetermined. Germline-derived CDR1 and CDR2 are SGHVS and FQNEAQ. Trimming stripped 2 bases from V and 6 bases from J, with 14 bases between. The CDR3 covers 15 residues. CDR3 bases: TGTGCCAGCAGCTTAAGTGGAGGGTACGGTCAGCCCCAGCATTTT. It translates to CASSLSGGYGQPQHF.

This clone was observed a single time. The V call is TRBV5-1, the J call TRBJ1-6, with TRBD1 matching over 9 bases. Germline CDR1 is SGHRS and CDR2 is YFSETQ. CDR3 length equals 13 residues. After removal of 3 bases from V and 9 bases from J, the junction contained 1 base not matched to a gene. The CDR3 loop is CASSWGQGSPLHF. The DNA of the CDR3 is TGCGCCAGCAGCTGGGGACAGGGTTCACCCCTCCACTTT.

This rearrangement joins TRBV5-6 to TRBJ2-7; D is ambiguous. The CDR3 extends over 17 amino acids. CDR1 and CDR2 from the germline V gene are SGHDT and YYEEEE. V was clipped by 4 bases and J by 0 bases, with 20 bases between them. For the CDR3, the DNA is TGTGCCAGCAGCCAGTTTGCAACGCTCGCTTTCTCCTACGAGCAGTACTTC. Translation gives CASSQFATLAFSYEQYF.

The table lists this clone with a few counts. The chain carries TRBV5-1 and TRBJ1-1; D ambiguous. V was shortened by 2 bases and J by 1 base, with 6 bases between the two germline ends. CDR1 is SGHRS, CDR2 YFSETQ, per germline. CDR3 length: 13 amino acids. The CDR3 region has the DNA TGCGCCAGCAGCTTTAGTGGGAACACTGAAGCTTTCTTT. This encodes CASSFSGNTEAFF.

Here the CDR3 reads CASSQVGGYGYTF. DNA for the CDR3: TGTGCCAGCAGCCAAGTCGGGGGTTATGGCTACACCTTC. The chain has TRBV14 and TRBJ1-2, with D possibly being TRBD1 (5 bases). V lost 1 base, J lost 5 bases, and 8 bases lay in between. CDR3 length equals 13 residues. CDR1 SGHDN and CDR2 FVKESK come from the germline V gene.

This rearrangement joins TRBV9 to TRBJ1-3; tentative D call: TRBD1 (6 bases). Looked up from germline, CDR1 is SGDLS and CDR2 is YYNGEE. CDR3 length: 17 amino acids. The germline V and J ends were trimmed by 0 bases and 3 bases, with 16 bases remaining between them. The CDR3, as DNA: TGTGCCAGCAGCGTAGCTACGGGCAGGGGAAGTGGAAACACCATATATTTT. Protein: CASSVATGRGSGNTIYF.

The gene calls are TRBV19 and TRBJ1-3; 9 bases map to TRBD1. The junction had 14 bases not matched to a gene; V was cut back by 8 bases and J by 0 bases. CDR1 is LNHDA and CDR2 is SQIVND in the germline V gene (reference sequence). The CDR3 contains 18 residues. In DNA, the CDR3 is TGTGCCAGTGATAGGCCGGGACAGGGCACGAGCTCTGGAAACACCATATATTTT. It encodes CASDRPGQGTSSGNTIYF.

The chain combines TRBV9 with TRBJ1-3; D unclear. The CDR3 has 14 residues. The V end lost 0 bases, the J end lost 8 bases, and 12 bases lay between the germline ends. Germline-derived CDR1 and CDR2 are SGDLS and YYNGEE. The CDR3 sequence: CASSVGGSTDTIYF. The CDR3 DNA is TGTGCCAGCAGCGTAGGTGGTTCTACAGACACCATATATTTT.

V usage is TRBV15 and J usage is TRBJ2-1; 11 positions agree with TRBD2. J lost 12 bases, V lost 5 bases, and 12 bases had no gene match. CDR3 length: 15 amino acids. The V gene's germline CDR1 is LNHNV and CDR2 YYDKDF (reference sequence). CDR3 residues: CATSQSSGRPTGQFF. The CDR3 DNA reads as TGTGCCACCAGCCAATCTAGCGGGAGGCCAACCGGGCAGTTCTTC.

This sequence joins TRBV7-3 and TRBJ1-6; D may be TRBD1 (5 bases). With 5 bases removed from V and 7 bases from J, the gap between germline ends came to 9 bases. Germline V gene lookup returns CDR1 SGHTA and CDR2 FQGTGA. The CDR3 runs to 13 residues. CDR3 sequence (DNA): TGTGCCAGCAGCAGAGACAGAAATTCACCCCTCCACTTT. This codes for CASSRDRNSPLHF.

This clone was seen once. This sequence joins TRBV18 and TRBJ2-6; 8 bases map to TRBD1. V dropped 2 bases and J dropped 0; count of bases not matched to a gene: 6. The CDR3 has 18 amino acids. The germline CDR1 and CDR2 sequences are KGHSH and LQKENI. The CDR3 region is CASSPETGAISGANVLTF. CDR3 nucleotides: TGTGCCAGCTCACCAGAGACAGGGGCCATCTCTGGGGCCAACGTCCTGACTTTC.

CDR3 sequence reads: CASRPRTGPAYGYTF. The CDR3 coding sequence is TGTGCCAGCAGGCCTAGGACAGGGCCCGCCTATGGCTACACCTTC. The rearrangement uses TRBV27 and TRBJ1-2, with 8 bases matching TRBD1. J was trimmed by 4 bases and V by 6 bases; bases with no gene match: 10. The germline V gene has CDR1 MNHEY and CDR2 SMNVEV (reference sequence). This CDR3 contains 15 residues.

Only a few counts were recorded for this clone. V and J are TRBV6-4 and TRBJ2-1; the D gene is possibly TRBD2 (6 bases). Germline V lookup: CDR1 MRHNA, CDR2 SNTAGT. Trimming removed 0 bases from V and 5 bases from J, with 11 bases in between. The CDR3 has 15 residues. This chain's CDR3 is CASSDSLGGNNEQFF. CDR3 sequence (DNA): TGTGCCAGCAGTGACTCTCTTGGCGGGAACAATGAGCAGTTCTTC.

V gene TRBV25-1 combines with J gene TRBJ1-1, with D unresolved. Per germline, CDR1 MGHDK and CDR2 SYGVNS. The ends were cut back, 2 bases at V and 6 bases at J, with 16 bases in the middle. CDR3 length: 15 residues. This CDR3 is CASSEGQRVASEAFF. The CDR3 nucleotides read TGTGCCAGCAGTGAAGGGCAGCGGGTTGCCTCTGAAGCTTTCTTT. Based on the CDR3 plus reference TRBV25-1 and TRBJ1-1, the full variable domain is EADIYQTPRYLVIGTGKKITLECSQTMGHDKMYWYQQDPGMELHLIHYSYGVNSTEKGDLSSESTVSRIRTEHFPLTLESARPSHTSQYLCASSEGQRVASEAFFGQGTRLTVV.

J is TRBJ1-3 and V is TRBV5-6; D gene ambiguous. Germline V gives CDR1 SGHDT, CDR2 YYEEEE. The V gene lost 2 bases and the J gene lost 4 bases, with 10 bases spanning the gap. The length of the CDR3 is 14 residues. The CDR3 loop is CASSLEGFGNTIYF. The CDR3 nucleotides are TGTGCCAGCAGCTTAGAGGGATTCGGAAACACCATATATTTT.